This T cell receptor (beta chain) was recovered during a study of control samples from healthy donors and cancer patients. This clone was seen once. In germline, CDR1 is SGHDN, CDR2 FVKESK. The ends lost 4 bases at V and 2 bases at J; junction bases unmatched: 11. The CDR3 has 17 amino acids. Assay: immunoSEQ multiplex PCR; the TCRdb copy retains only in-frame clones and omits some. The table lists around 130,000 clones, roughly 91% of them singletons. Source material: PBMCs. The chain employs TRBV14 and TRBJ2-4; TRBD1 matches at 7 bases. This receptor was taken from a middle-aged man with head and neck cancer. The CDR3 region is CASSRGYTGESKNIQYF. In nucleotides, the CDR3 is TGTGCCAGCAGCCGGGGGTATACAGGGGAGTCCAAAAACATTCAGTACTTC.